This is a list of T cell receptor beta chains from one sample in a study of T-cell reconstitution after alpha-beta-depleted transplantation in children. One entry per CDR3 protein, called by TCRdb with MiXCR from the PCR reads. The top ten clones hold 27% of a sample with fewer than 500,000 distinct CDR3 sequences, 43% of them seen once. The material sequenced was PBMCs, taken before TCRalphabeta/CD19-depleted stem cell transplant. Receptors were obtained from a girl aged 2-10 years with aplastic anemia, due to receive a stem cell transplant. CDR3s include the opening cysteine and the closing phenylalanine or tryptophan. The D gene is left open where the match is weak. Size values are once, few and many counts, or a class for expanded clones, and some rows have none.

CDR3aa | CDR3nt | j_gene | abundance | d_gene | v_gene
CASSGDPDSGRSVNEQFF | TGTGCCAGCAGCGGCGATCCGGATAGCGGGAGGAGTGTGAATGAGCAGTTCTTC | TRBJ2-1 | NA | TRBD2 | TRBV9
CASSQKTGNTGELFF | TGCGCCAGCAGCCAAAAGACAGGGAACACCGGGGAGCTGTTTTTT | TRBJ2-2 | NA | NA | TRBV5-1
CARDPDSLYQETQYF | TGTGCCAGGGACCCGGACAGCCTCTACCAAGAGACCCAGTACTTC | TRBJ2-5 | NA | NA | TRBV7-3
CAVWDSLWGELFF | TGTGCCGTATGGGACAGTTTGTGGGGGGAGCTGTTTTTT | TRBJ2-2 | NA | TRBD1 | TRBV6-2/TRBV6-3
CASSDRTPPYEQYF | TGCGCCAGCAGCGATAGGACTCCCCCCTACGAGCAGTACTTC | TRBJ2-7 | NA | NA | TRBV10-2
CAISESSSGRGTQETQYF | TGTGCCATCAGTGAGTCGAGTTCGGGCAGGGGCACCCAAGAGACCCAGTACTTC | TRBJ2-5 | NA | NA | TRBV10-3
CASTQPARDWGTGELFF | TGCGCCAGCACCCAACCGGCCAGGGACTGGGGCACCGGGGAGCTGTTTTTT | TRBJ2-2 | NA | NA | TRBV4-1
CASSVSGGANYGYTF | TGTGCCAGCAGCGTCTCAGGGGGCGCCAACTATGGCTACACCTTC | TRBJ1-2 | many | TRBD1 | TRBV9
CASSLGSRSYGYTF | TGTGCCAGCAGCTTGGGGTCTCGGTCCTATGGCTACACCTTC | TRBJ1-2 | many | NA | TRBV5-6
CAISEDTGYGYTF | TGTGCCATCAGCGAGGACACCGGCTATGGCTACACCTTC | TRBJ1-2 | NA | NA | TRBV10-3
CASSSQGRPQHF | TGTGCCAGCAGTTCTCAGGGTCGGCCCCAGCATTTT | TRBJ1-5 | NA | NA | TRBV12-3/TRBV12-4
CSARGSGEQFF | TGCAGTGCTAGAGGTAGCGGTGAGCAGTTCTTC | TRBJ2-1 | many | NA | TRBV20-1
CASSLMGHSYEQYF | TGTGCCAGCAGCTTAATGGGACATTCCTACGAGCAGTACTTC | TRBJ2-7 | once | NA | TRBV7-9
CASSILAATSYEQYF | TGTGCCAGCAGTATTCTAGCGGCCACTTCCTACGAGCAGTACTTC | TRBJ2-7 | many | TRBD2 | TRBV12-3/TRBV12-4
CASSDLPGFAGGRNEQFF | TGTGCCAGCAGTGACCTCCCAGGTTTTGCGGGAGGTCGCAATGAGCAGTTCTTC | TRBJ2-1 | NA | TRBD2 | TRBV6-4
CSVEEGLLETQYF | TGCAGCGTTGAAGAAGGACTATTAGAGACCCAGTACTTC | TRBJ2-5 | NA | NA | TRBV29-1
CASSRLQRMNTEAFF | TGCGCCAGCAGCCGCCTACAGAGGATGAACACTGAAGCTTTCTTT | TRBJ1-1 | few | NA | TRBV4-1
CASSLDPIYSEQFF | TGCGCCAGCAGCTTGGACCCTATCTACAGTGAGCAGTTCTTC | TRBJ2-1 | NA | NA | TRBV5-1
CASSSLTGKFSTDTQYF | TGTGCCAGCAGTTCTCTAACGGGGAAGTTTAGCACAGATACGCAGTATTTT | TRBJ2-3 | NA | NA | TRBV12-3/TRBV12-4
CASSLVGSFEAFF | TGTGCCAGCAGCTTAGTTGGGAGCTTTGAAGCTTTCTTT | TRBJ1-1 | few | NA | TRBV7-9
CASSLAPAGGTTDTQYF | TGTGCCAGCAGCTTAGCGCCTGCGGGAGGGACGACAGATACGCAGTATTTT | TRBJ2-3 | NA | TRBD2 | TRBV7-9
CASSPPTESLTGELFF | TGTGCCAGCTCACCACCGACGGAGAGCCTCACCGGGGAGCTGTTTTTT | TRBJ2-2 | NA | NA | TRBV18
CATSETSSSQDEQFF | TGTGCCACCAGTGAGACTTCAAGCTCCCAGGACGAGCAGTTCTTC | TRBJ2-1 | many | NA | TRBV24-1
CASSFGTPTEAFF | TGTGCCAGCAGCTTCGGGACACCGACTGAAGCTTTCTTT | TRBJ1-1 | few | NA | TRBV7-9
CASSRIRQGRGWSGNTIYF | TGTGCCAGCAGCCGAATTCGCCAAGGGCGTGGTTGGTCTGGAAACACCATATATTTT | TRBJ1-3 | NA | NA | TRBV11-1
CASSYVWGAGNTIYF | TGTGCCAGCAGTTATGTATGGGGGGCCGGAAACACCATATATTTT | TRBJ1-3 | few | NA | TRBV6-5
CASRSPTSGGSGELFF | TGCGCCAGCAGGTCCCCGACTAGCGGGGGGTCCGGGGAGCTGTTTTTT | TRBJ2-2 | NA | TRBD2 | TRBV5-1
CATSRLTPGQEAQYF | TGTGCCACCAGCAGATTGACGCCTGGACAAGAGGCCCAGTACTTC | TRBJ2-5 | once | NA | TRBV15
CSLERGVSYNEQFF | TGCAGTCTCGAGAGGGGGGTTTCCTACAATGAGCAGTTCTTC | TRBJ2-1 | NA | NA | TRBV20-1
CASSIVLNTEAFF | TGTGCCAGCAGCATAGTCCTGAACACTGAAGCTTTCTTT | TRBJ1-1 | NA | NA | TRBV13
CASSLGPRLTAKNIQYF | TGCGCCAGCAGCTTGGGGCCCAGGCTTACGGCCAAAAACATTCAGTACTTC | TRBJ2-4 | few | NA | TRBV5-1
CSAPGQGKGTYNEQFF | TGCAGTGCTCCCGGACAGGGTAAAGGGACCTACAATGAGCAGTTCTTC | TRBJ2-1 | NA | TRBD1 | TRBV20-1
CATSRRGQGVGAFF | TGTGCCACCAGTCGCCGGGGACAGGGAGTGGGAGCTTTCTTT | TRBJ1-1 | once | TRBD1 | TRBV24-1
CASISGSLNTEAFF | TGTGCCAGTATCTCAGGGAGCTTGAACACTGAAGCTTTCTTT | TRBJ1-1 | NA | NA | TRBV6-2/TRBV6-3
CASSVISSSYNEQFF | TGTGCCAGCAGTGTCATCAGTTCCTCCTACAATGAGCAGTTCTTC | TRBJ2-1 | many | NA | TRBV6-1
CATTDRRETDTQYF | TGTGCCACCACCGACAGGCGAGAGACAGATACGCAGTATTTT | TRBJ2-3 | NA | NA | TRBV6-1
CASSFSGVSYNEQFF | TGCGCCAGCAGCTTTAGCGGGGTTTCCTACAATGAGCAGTTCTTC | TRBJ2-1 | many | TRBD2 | TRBV5-1
CASSVLPALNTGELFF | TGTGCCAGCAGCGTACTGCCAGCGCTGAACACCGGGGAGCTGTTTTTT | TRBJ2-2 | NA | NA | TRBV9
CASSPEKCRVGQECRDTEAFF | TGTGCCAGCAGCCCGGAAAAATGTAGGGTAGGACAGGAGTGCCGGGACACTGAAGCTTTCTTT | TRBJ1-1 | many | NA | TRBV21-1
CASSIGGGQPQHF | TGCGCCAGCAGCATCGGGGGCGGCCAGCCCCAGCATTTT | TRBJ1-5 | NA | NA | TRBV5-1
CASSLTGSDGYTF | TGCGCCAGCAGCTTGACGGGGTCAGATGGCTACACCTTC | TRBJ1-2 | NA | NA | TRBV5-1
CASSLVGRANEQFF | TGTGCCAGCAGCTTAGTCGGCAGGGCCAATGAGCAGTTCTTC | TRBJ2-1 | many | NA | TRBV7-2
CSATPIKDIQYF | TGCAGTGCTACGCCGATTAAGGACATTCAGTACTTC | TRBJ2-4 | few | NA | TRBV20-1
CASSSLGQGAGHEQFF | TGCGCCAGCAGCTCACTCGGACAGGGGGCGGGTCATGAGCAGTTCTTC | TRBJ2-1 | many | TRBD1 | TRBV5-1
CSANTVNTEAFF | TGCAGTGCTAACACAGTGAACACTGAAGCTTTCTTT | TRBJ1-1 | once | NA | TRBV20-1
CASSIYRFIDGGTTYEQYF | TGTGCCAGCAGCATATACAGGTTTATAGACGGGGGGACCACCTACGAGCAGTACTTC | TRBJ2-7 | once | TRBD2 | TRBV7-8
CAIRREGAGQPQHF | TGTGCCATCAGGAGGGAGGGGGCAGGTCAGCCCCAGCATTTT | TRBJ1-5 | NA | TRBD1 | TRBV10-3
CSAGGRGGLDEQYF | TGCAGTGCTGGAGGTAGAGGGGGGCTGGACGAGCAGTACTTC | TRBJ2-7 | NA | NA | TRBV20-1
CASSGSIRAQHF | TGTGCCAGCAGTGGATCGATTAGGGCCCAGCATTTT | TRBJ1-5 | many | NA | TRBV6-2/TRBV6-3
CAWSVRGRDNEQFF | TGTGCCTGGAGTGTACGTGGGAGAGACAATGAGCAGTTCTTC | TRBJ2-1 | NA | NA | TRBV30